This T cell receptor beta chain was identified in a study of blood T cell repertoires in COVID-19. Study background: The United States, Italy and Spain provided the acute and convalescent COVID-19 samples. The analysed material was cDNA or gDNA that came from T cells, B-cell-depleted T cells, or PBMCs.

Germline assignment: CDR1 GTSNPN and CDR2 SVGIG (reference sequence). The CDR3 is 12 amino acids. V shed 5 bases, J shed 3 bases, and the junction held 2 bases outside the gene matches. Authors' processing steps: Using reference gene primer amplification, nucleated cell counts were estimated. Repertoires were generated with immunoSEQ multiplex PCR, while TCRdb's copy carries only in-frame clones and drops some. The V and J calls and the clone size are those of that table, but D and trimming were determined from the DNA. The sample shows tens of thousands of clones, 75% to 90% of them seen only once. This TCR was sampled from a woman of 80 years or more with acute or convalescent COVID-19. Source material: peripheral blood. The genes are TRBV30 and TRBJ2-5; 8 bases map to TRBD2. The CDR3 sequence: CAWGAGEETQYF. CDR3 nucleotide sequence: TGTGCCTGGGGAGCGGGGGAAGAGACCCAGTACTTC.